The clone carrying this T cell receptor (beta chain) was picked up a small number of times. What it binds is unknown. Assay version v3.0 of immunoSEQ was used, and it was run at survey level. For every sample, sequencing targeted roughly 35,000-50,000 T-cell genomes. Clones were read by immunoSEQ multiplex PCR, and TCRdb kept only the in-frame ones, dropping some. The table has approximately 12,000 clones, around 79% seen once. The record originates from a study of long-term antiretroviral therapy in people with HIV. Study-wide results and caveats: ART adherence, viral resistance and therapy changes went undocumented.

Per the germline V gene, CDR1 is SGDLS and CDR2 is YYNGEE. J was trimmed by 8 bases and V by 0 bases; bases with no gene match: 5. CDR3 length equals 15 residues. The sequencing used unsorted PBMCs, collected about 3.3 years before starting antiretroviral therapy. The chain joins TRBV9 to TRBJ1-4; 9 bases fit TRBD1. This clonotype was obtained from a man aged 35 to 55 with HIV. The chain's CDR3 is CASSVGDREDEKLFF. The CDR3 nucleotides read TGTGCCAGCAGCGTAGGGGACAGGGAGGACGAAAAACTGTTTTTT.